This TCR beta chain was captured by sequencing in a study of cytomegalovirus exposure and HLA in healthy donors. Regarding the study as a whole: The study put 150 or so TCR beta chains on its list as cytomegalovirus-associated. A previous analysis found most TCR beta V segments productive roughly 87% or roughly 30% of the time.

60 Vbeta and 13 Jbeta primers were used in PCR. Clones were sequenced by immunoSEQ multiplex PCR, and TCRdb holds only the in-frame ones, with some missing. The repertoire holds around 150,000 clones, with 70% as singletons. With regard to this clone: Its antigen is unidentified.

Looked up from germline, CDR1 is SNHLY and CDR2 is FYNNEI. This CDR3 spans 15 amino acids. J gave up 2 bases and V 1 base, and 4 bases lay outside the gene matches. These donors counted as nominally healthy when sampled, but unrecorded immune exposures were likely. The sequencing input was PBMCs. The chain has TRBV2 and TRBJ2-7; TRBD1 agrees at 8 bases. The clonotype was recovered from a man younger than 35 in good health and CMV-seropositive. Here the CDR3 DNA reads TGTGCCAGCAGTGAAGGGGCGGACAGGGCCTACGAGCAGTACGTC. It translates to CASSEGADRAYEQYV.